This T cell receptor beta chain comes out of a study of T cell responses to AZD1222 COVID-19 vaccine. Notes on the study in general: Reports indicate that nearly half of spike-specific TCRs are directed at unmutated variant regions. Vaccination with two AZD1222 doses was followed by a rise in Spike-specific TCR breadth and depth.

Comments on this clone: Antigen unknown.

Clones were sequenced by immunoSEQ multiplex PCR, and TCRdb holds only the in-frame ones, with some missing. The sample includes under 150,000 clones, about 92% seen only once; the top ten take 4.5% to 5.5%. V was pared by 6 bases and J by 1 base, with 9 bases between. The CDR3 runs to 13 residues. Germline V gene lookup returns CDR1 MNHEY and CDR2 SVGAGI. The chain recombines TRBV6-5 with TRBJ1-1; D call uncertain. The sequence was collected from an adult in good health. Sample: peripheral blood, taken on day 0 of AZD1222 vaccination. CDR3 DNA sequence: TGTGCCAGCAGCTTGGTAAGGAACACTGAAGCTTTCTTT. Its translation: CASSLVRNTEAFF.